This record concerns one TCR beta chain sequence. This sample stems from a study of T cell changes during pregnancy in multiple sclerosis. Data came from immunoSEQ multiplex PCR; TCRdb stores just in-frame clones and leaves some out. Here the sample spans some 28,000 clones, about 89% being singletons. The germline V gene has CDR1 SQVTM and CDR2 ANQGSEA. Trimming left V 6 bases short and J 3 bases short, with 23 bases between. The CDR3 totals 16 residues. The clonotype was recovered from a female donor in good health, enrolled as a control in a pregnancy study. The rearrangement joins TRBV29-1 to TRBJ1-2; tentatively, D is TRBD1 (6 bases). The sample consisted of CD4+ T cells from peripheral blood mononuclear cells, taken in the first trimester of pregnancy. CDR3 in DNA: TGCAGCGTGAGCAACAGGGAAGGTACTAGGTACTATGGCTACACCTTC. Encoded protein: CSVSNREGTRYYGYTF.